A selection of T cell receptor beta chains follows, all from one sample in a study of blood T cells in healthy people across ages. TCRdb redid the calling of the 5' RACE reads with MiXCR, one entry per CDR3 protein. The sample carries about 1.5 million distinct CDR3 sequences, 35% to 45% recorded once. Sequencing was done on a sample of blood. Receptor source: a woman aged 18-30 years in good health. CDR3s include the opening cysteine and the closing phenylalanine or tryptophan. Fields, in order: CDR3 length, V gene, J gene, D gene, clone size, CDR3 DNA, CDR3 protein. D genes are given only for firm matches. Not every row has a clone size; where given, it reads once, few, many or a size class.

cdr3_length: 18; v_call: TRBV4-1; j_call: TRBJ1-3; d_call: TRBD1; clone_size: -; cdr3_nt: TGCGCCAGCAGCCACGGACAGGCCGGAATTTTGACTGGAAACACCATATATTTT; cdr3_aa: CASSHGQAGILTGNTIYF
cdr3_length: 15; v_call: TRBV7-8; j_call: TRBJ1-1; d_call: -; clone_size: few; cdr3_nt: TGTGCCAGCATGAGGGGTGCCGGGGTGAACACTGAAGCTTTCTTT; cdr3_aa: CASMRGAGVNTEAFF
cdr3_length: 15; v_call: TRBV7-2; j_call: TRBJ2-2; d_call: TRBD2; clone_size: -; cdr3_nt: TGTGCCACCCACCGGACTAGCGGGAGGACACAGGAGCTGTTTTTT; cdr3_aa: CATHRTSGRTQELFF
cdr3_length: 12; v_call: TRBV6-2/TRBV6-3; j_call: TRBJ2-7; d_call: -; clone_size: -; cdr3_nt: TGTGCCACAGAGACAGTCCCCTACGAGCAGTACTTC; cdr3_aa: CATETVPYEQYF
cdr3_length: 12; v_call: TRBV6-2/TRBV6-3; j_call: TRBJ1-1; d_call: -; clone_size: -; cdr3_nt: TGTGCCAGCAGTTATGACGGATCTGAAGCTTTCTTT; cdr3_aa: CASSYDGSEAFF
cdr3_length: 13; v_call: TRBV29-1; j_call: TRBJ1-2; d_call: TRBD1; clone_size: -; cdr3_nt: TGCAGCGTGGGGGACAGGGGAAACTATGGCTACACCTTC; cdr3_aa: CSVGDRGNYGYTF
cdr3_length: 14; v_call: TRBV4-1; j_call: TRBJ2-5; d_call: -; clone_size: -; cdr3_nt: TGCGCCAGCAGCCAAGATAGGAGCGAAGAGACCCAGTACTTC; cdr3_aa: CASSQDRSEETQYF
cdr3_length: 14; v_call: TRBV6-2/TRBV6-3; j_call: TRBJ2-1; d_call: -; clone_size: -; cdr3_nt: TGTGCCAGCAGTTACCGGCACAAGAACAATGAGCAGTTCTTC; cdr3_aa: CASSYRHKNNEQFF
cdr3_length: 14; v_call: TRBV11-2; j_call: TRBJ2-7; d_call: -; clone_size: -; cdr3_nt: TGTGCCAGCAGCTTAGATCCTAACTCTGGAGAGCAGTACTTC; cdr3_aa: CASSLDPNSGEQYF
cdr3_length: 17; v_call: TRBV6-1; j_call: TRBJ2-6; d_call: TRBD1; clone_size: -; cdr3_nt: TGTGCCAGCAGGCGACAGGGGGCTTTAACTGGGGCCAACGTCCTGACTTTC; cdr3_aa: CASRRQGALTGANVLTF
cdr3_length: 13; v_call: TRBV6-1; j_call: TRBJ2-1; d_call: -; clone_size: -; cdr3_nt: TGTGCCGTAGACAAGCGACTGAACAATGAGCAGTTCTTC; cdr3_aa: CAVDKRLNNEQFF
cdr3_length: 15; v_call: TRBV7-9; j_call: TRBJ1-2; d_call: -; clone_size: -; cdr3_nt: TGTGCCAGCAGCTTAGAGGTTGGGGTGAAGTATGGCTACACCTTC; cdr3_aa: CASSLEVGVKYGYTF
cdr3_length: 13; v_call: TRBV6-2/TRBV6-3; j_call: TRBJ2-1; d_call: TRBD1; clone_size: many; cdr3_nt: TGTGCCAGCAGTTACAACAGGGGAAATGAGCAGTTCTTC; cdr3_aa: CASSYNRGNEQFF
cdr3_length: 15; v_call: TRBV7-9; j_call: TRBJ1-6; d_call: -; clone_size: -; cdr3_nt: TGTGCCAGCAGCTTAGCGATTGGAAATAATTCACCCCTCCACTTT; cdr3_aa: CASSLAIGNNSPLHF
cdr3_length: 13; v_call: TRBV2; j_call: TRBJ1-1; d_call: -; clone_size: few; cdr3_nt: TGTGCCAGCAAGGTCCAGTTGAACACTGAAGCTTTCTTT; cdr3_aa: CASKVQLNTEAFF
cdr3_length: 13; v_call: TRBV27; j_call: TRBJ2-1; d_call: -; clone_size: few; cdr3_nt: TGTGCCAGCAGTTATGGGCAGTGGAATGAGCAGTTCTTC; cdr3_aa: CASSYGQWNEQFF
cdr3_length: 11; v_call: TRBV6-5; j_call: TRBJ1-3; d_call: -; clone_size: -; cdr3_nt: TGTGCCAGCGGCACTGGAAACACCATATATTTT; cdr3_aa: CASGTGNTIYF
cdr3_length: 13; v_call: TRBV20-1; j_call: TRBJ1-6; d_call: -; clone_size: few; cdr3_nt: TGCAGTGCTAGAGGGTGGGGTAATTCACCCCTCCACTTT; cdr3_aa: CSARGWGNSPLHF
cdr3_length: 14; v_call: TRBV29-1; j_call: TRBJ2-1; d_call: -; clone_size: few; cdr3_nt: TGCAGCGTCCCGGGACGGTCCACCTACAATGAGCAGTTCTTC; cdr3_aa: CSVPGRSTYNEQFF
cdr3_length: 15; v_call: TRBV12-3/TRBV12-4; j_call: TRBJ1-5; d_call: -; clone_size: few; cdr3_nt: TGTGCCAGCAGTCCTCAGCGGGGTAGCAATCAGCCCCAGCATTTT; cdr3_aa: CASSPQRGSNQPQHF
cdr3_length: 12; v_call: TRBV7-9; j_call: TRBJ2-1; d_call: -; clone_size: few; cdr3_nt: TGTGCCAGCAGCCCTACAAGGGATGAGCAGTTCTTC; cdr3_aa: CASSPTRDEQFF
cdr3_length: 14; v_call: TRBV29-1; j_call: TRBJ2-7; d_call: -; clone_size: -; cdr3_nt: TGCAGCGTCCCCCGGGGGTCCACACCTTACGAGCAGTACTTC; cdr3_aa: CSVPRGSTPYEQYF
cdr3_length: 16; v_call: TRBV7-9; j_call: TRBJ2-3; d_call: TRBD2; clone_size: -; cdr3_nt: TGTGCCAGCAGCTACCTAGCGGGACTTAGCACAGATACGCAGTATTTT; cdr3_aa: CASSYLAGLSTDTQYF
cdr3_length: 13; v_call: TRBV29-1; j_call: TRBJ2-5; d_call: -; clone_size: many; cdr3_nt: TGCAGCGTTGAAGCTAGCGCACAAGAGACCCAGTACTTC; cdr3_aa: CSVEASAQETQYF
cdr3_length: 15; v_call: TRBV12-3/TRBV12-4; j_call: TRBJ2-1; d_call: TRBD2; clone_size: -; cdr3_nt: TGTGCCAGCAGTTTTACTAGCGGGACCTACAATGAGCAGTTCTTC; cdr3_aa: CASSFTSGTYNEQFF
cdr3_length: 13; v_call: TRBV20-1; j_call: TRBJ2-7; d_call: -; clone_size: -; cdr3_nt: TGCAGTGCTAGACGACCACTTTCGTACGAGCAGTACTTC; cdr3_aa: CSARRPLSYEQYF
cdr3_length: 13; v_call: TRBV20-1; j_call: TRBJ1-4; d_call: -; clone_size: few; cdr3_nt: TGCAGTGCCGCCGGAGGGGCGGGTGAAAAACTGTTTTTT; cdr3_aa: CSAAGGAGEKLFF
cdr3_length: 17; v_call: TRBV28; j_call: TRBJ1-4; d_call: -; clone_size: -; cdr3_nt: TGTGCCAGCAGTTCGTGGCCCCTCACTTCAACTAATGAAAAACTGTTTTTT; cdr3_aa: CASSSWPLTSTNEKLFF
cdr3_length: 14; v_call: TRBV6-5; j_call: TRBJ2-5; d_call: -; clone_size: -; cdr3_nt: TGTGCCAGCAGTTATGAGGTCAGGGGAGAGACCCAGTACTTC; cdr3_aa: CASSYEVRGETQYF
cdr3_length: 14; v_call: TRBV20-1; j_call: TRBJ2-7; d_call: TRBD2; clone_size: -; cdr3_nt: TGCAGTGCTAGCACTAGCGGGCTTACCTACGAGCAGTACTTC; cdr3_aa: CSASTSGLTYEQYF
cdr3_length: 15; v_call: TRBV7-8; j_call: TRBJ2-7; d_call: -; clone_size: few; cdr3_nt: TGTGCCAGCAGCTCCGTAGAGCGGGCCTCCTACGAGCAGTACTTC; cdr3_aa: CASSSVERASYEQYF
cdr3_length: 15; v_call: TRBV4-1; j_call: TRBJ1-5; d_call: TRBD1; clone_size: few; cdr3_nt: TGCGCCAGCAGCCACGGGACAGGGAGGTATCAGCCCCAGCATTTT; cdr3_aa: CASSHGTGRYQPQHF
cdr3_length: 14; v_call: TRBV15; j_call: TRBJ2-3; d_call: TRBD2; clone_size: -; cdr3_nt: TGTGCCACCAGCAGAGTGCGGGGGTCAGATACGCAGTATTTT; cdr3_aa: CATSRVRGSDTQYF
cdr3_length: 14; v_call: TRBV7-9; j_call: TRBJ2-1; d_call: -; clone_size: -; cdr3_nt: TGTGCCAGCAGCGTAACACAGGGATACAATGAGCAGTTCTTC; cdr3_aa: CASSVTQGYNEQFF
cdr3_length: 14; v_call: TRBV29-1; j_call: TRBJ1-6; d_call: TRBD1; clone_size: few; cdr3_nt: TGCAGCGGAATTACGGGACAGGGGTCTTCACCCCTCCACTTT; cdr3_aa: CSGITGQGSSPLHF
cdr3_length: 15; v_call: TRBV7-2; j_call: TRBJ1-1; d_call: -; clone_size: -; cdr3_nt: TGTGCCAGCAGCCAGACCGGGTGGACAGAAACTGAAGCTTTCTTT; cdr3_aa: CASSQTGWTETEAFF
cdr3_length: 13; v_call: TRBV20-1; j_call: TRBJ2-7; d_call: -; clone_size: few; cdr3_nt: TGCAGTGCCCAGCAGGACCTCTCCTACGAGCAGTACTTC; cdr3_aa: CSAQQDLSYEQYF
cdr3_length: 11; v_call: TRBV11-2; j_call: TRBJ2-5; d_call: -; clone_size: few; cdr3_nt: TGTGCCAGCACCGTTGGGCGGACCCAGTACTTC; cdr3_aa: CASTVGRTQYF
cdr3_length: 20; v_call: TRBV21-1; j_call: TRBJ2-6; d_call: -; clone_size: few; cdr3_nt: TGTGCCAGCAGCAATAGTGCGGGACAGTCAATTTTTTCTGGGGCCAACGTCCTGACTTTC; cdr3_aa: CASSNSAGQSIFSGANVLTF
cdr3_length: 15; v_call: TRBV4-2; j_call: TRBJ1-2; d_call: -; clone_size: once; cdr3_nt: TGTGCCAGCAGCCAAGGGGCTGCCTTGGGGAGTGGCTACACCTTC; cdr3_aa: CASSQGAALGSGYTF
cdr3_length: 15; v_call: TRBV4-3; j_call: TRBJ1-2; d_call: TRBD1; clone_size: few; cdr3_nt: TGCGCCAGCAGCCGAGAGGCGGACAGGGCCTATGGCTACACCTTC; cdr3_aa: CASSREADRAYGYTF
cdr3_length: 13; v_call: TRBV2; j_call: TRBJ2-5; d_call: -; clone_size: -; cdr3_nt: TGTGCCAGCAGCCGGGACGGTCAAGAGACCCAGTACTTC; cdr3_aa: CASSRDGQETQYF
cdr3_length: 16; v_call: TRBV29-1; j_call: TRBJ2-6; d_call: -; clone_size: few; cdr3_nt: TGCAGCGTTGAAGCCCTCGCAGGGTCTGGGGCCAACGTCCTGACTTTC; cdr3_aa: CSVEALAGSGANVLTF
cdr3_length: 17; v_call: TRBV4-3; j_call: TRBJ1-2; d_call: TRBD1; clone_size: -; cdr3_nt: TGCGCCAGCAGCCAACACCCAACAGGGGGTGGAATGTATGGCTACACCTTC; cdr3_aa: CASSQHPTGGGMYGYTF
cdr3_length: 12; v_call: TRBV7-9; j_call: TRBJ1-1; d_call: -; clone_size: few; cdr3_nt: TGTGCCAGCAGCGCACGGACCCTTGAAGCTTTCTTT; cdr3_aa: CASSARTLEAFF
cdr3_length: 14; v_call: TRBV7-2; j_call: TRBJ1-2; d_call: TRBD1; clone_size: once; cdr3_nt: TGTGCCAGCAGCGCCCGAGGGGGCGACCATGGCTACACCTTC; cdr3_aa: CASSARGGDHGYTF
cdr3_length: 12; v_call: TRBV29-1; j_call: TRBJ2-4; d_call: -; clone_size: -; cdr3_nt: TGCAGCGTTGAAACAGCCAAAAACATTCAGTACTTC; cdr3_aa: CSVETAKNIQYF
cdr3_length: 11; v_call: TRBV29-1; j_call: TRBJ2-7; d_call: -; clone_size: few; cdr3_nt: TGCGTGGCCCTCCAGCTGGGCGAGCAGTACTTC; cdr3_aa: CVALQLGEQYF
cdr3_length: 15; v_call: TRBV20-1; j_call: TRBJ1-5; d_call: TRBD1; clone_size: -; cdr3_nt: TGCAGTGCTAGCCCACAGGGGGCGAGTAATCAGCCCCAGCATTTT; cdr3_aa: CSASPQGASNQPQHF
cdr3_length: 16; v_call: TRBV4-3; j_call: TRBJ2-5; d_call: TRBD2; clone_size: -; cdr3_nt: TGCGCCAGCAGCCAGAGACTAGCGGCCGACGGCAATGAGCAGTACTTC; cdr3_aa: CASSQRLAADGNEQYF
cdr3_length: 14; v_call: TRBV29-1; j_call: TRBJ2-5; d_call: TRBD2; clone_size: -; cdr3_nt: TGCAGCGGCGGACTAGCGGGGGGCCAGAATGAGCAGTACTTC; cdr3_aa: CSGGLAGGQNEQYF
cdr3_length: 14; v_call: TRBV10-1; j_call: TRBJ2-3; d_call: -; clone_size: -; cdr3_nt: TGCGCCAGCAGTGAGACGGGTTTGACAGATACGCAGTATTTT; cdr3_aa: CASSETGLTDTQYF